Shown below are 10 T cell receptor beta chains from a single sample sequenced in a study of T cells after somatic rescue of genetic block (dated by TCRdb to about 2020). The method was the immunoSEQ multiplex PCR assay. TCRdb limited this immuneACCESS table to in-frame rearrangements with V and J called. A share of clones is missing; checked studies link under half to unresolved V genes, and the rest is unexplained. The sample has over 55,000 clones on record, about 90% of them singletons. Less than 3.5% of the sample is in the top ten clones. Sequencing was done on a sample of peripheral blood mononuclear cells (PBMCs). Receptors originate from a man in his forties.

The chain combines TRBV5-5 with TRBJ1-2; D may be TRBD1 (5 bases). V was cut by 0 bases and J by 7 bases, with 7 bases left in between. The germline V gene encodes CDR1 SGHKS and CDR2 YYEKEE (reference sequence). The CDR3 runs 12 residues. This chain's CDR3 is CASSLEQGGYTF. The CDR3 DNA is TGTGCCAGCAGCTTGGAGCAGGGTGGCTACACCTTC. Filled out from reference TRBV5-5 and TRBJ1-2, the complete variable domain reads DAGVTQSPTHLIKTRGQQVTLRCSPISGHKSVSWYQQVLGQGPQFIFQYYEKEERGRGNFPDRFSARQFPNYSSELNVNALLLGDSALYLCASSLEQGGYTFGSGTRLTVV.

V usage is TRBV15 and J usage is TRBJ1-1, with no clear D. CDR3 size: 13 residues. Germline V gives CDR1 LNHNV, CDR2 YYDKDF (reference sequence). Between the trimmed V and J ends, which lost 1 base and 1 base, there was a span of 4 bases. Here the CDR3 DNA reads TGTGCCACCAGCAGAGCGGGGAACACTGAAGCTTTCTTT. Its translation is CATSRAGNTEAFF.

V usage is TRBV2 and J usage is TRBJ1-2; TRBD1 agrees at 11 bases. V lost 6 bases and J lost 2; bases outside the gene matches: 2. The length of the CDR3 is 14 residues. CDR1 is SNHLY and CDR2 is FYNNEI in the germline V gene. The CDR3 DNA reads TGTGCCAGCAGCTGGACAGGGGGCAACTATGGCTACACCTTC. Its translation: CASSWTGGNYGYTF. Filled out from reference TRBV2 and TRBJ1-2, the complete variable domain reads EPEVTQTPSHQVTQMGQEVILRCVPISNHLYFYWYRQILGQKVEFLVSFYNNEISEKSEIFDDQFSVERPDGSNFTLKIRSTKLEDSAMYFCASSWTGGNYGYTFGSGTRLTVV.

The chain carries TRBV21-1 and TRBJ2-2; the table names TRBD1, a call not compared with the DNA. TRBV21-1 is tagged as a pseudogene. This CDR3 is 18 amino acids long. DNA of the CDR3: TGTGCCAGCAACCCGGACAGGGGGAACCGCGGTTGGACCGGGGAGCTGTTTTTT. Translated: CASNPDRGNRGWTGELFF.

The CDR3 loop reads CASSQDGVGEQYF. The CDR3 DNA reads TGTGCCAGCAGCCAAGATGGAGTGGGCGAGCAGTACTTC. The rearrangement joins TRBV4-2 to TRBJ2-7; D gene uncertain. Germline loops: CDR1 LGHNA, CDR2 YNFKEQ. The germline V and J ends were trimmed by 0 bases and 6 bases, with 9 bases remaining between them. The CDR3 totals 13 residues.

This clone was seen a handful of times. The J gene is TRBJ2-6, the V gene TRBV28, with unresolved D. The V gene's germline CDR1 is MDHEN and CDR2 SYDVKM. V was pared by 5 bases and J by 4 bases, with 18 bases between. The CDR3 loop spans 17 amino acids. CDR3: CASSPRQWARGANVLTF. The CDR3 bases are TGTGCCAGCAGTCCTCGGCAATGGGCCAGAGGGGCCAACGTCCTGACTTTC.

The rearrangement uses TRBV27 and TRBJ2-2; D gene unclear. Trimming cost V 0 bases and J 4 bases, with 3 bases left between them. The CDR3 has 13 residues. Germline V CDR1 and CDR2: MNHEY, SMNVEV (reference sequence). The CDR3 DNA reads as TGTGCCAGCAGTTTATCTATCACCGGGGAGCTGTTTTTT. The encoded protein is CASSLSITGELFF.

This clone was counted a single time. This chain connects TRBV6-4 to TRBJ1-2, with 10 bases matching TRBD1. Per the germline V gene, CDR1 is MRHNA and CDR2 is SNTAGT. The J segment lost 3 bases and the V segment lost 3 bases, leaving 4 bases of the junction unmatched. This CDR3 has 15 residues. In nucleotides, the CDR3 is TGTGCCAGCAGTGAGACAGGGGGCGGTGACTATGGCTACACCTTC. Its protein product is CASSETGGGDYGYTF.

The rearrangement uses TRBV2 and TRBJ2-5, with no clear D. V lost 4 bases to trimming and J lost 0 bases, with 9 bases between them. Germline values: CDR1 SNHLY, CDR2 FYNNEI. This CDR3 has 14 amino acids. The CDR3 is CASSGSEYQETQYF. The CDR3 DNA reads TGTGCCAGCAGTGGCTCAGAGTACCAAGAGACCCAGTACTTC.

The chain is built from TRBV7-2 and TRBJ2-7, with a tentative D call TRBD2 (6 bases). This CDR3 contains 16 residues. The V and J ends lost 1 base and 0 bases respectively, with 13 bases between them. The germline gives CDR1 SGHTA, CDR2 FQGNSA. As DNA, the CDR3 is TGTGCCAGCAGCTTAGGAGGCGGGGTGACCTCCTACGAGCAGTACTTC. It is translated as CASSLGGGVTSYEQYF. The full variable domain, completed using reference TRBV7-2 and TRBJ2-7, is GAGVSQSPSNKVTEKGKDVELRCDPISGHTALYWYRQSLGQGLEFLIYFQGNSAPDKSGLPSDRFSAERTGGSVSTLTIQRTQQEDSAVYLCASSLGGGVTSYEQYFGPGTRLTVT.